This T cell receptor (beta chain) stems from a study of blood T cells in healthy people across ages. A sample-barcoded 5' primer and a J-beta primer mix were used in a second PCR of about 7 to 12 cycles. MiXCR was run by TCRdb on the 5' RACE reads, yielding one entry per CDR3 protein. In the table there are over 600,000 distinct CDR3 sequences, around three fifths of which are singletons. Remarks on this clonotype: Its antigen is unidentified.

Regarding the study as a whole: Both higher diversity and more naive CD4+ cells marked long-lived donors when set against aged donors. A strong correlation was found between TCR beta diversity and the percentage of naive T cells.

Extraction of total RNA produced a minimum of 5 micrograms from each sample. The clonotype comes from a man between 40 and 49 years old in good health. Sequences were obtained from blood.

The CDR3 reads CASSQADRVPHYGYTF. The CDR3, as DNA: TGTGCCAGCAGCCAAGCGGACAGGGTTCCCCACTATGGCTACACCTTC. J is TRBJ1-2 and V is TRBV3-1; 8 bases match TRBD1. CDR3 length: 16 amino acids. CDR1 is LGHDT and CDR2 is YNNKEL in the germline V gene (reference sequence). V trimming: 1 base; J trimming: 3 bases; junction bases outside the gene matches: 7.